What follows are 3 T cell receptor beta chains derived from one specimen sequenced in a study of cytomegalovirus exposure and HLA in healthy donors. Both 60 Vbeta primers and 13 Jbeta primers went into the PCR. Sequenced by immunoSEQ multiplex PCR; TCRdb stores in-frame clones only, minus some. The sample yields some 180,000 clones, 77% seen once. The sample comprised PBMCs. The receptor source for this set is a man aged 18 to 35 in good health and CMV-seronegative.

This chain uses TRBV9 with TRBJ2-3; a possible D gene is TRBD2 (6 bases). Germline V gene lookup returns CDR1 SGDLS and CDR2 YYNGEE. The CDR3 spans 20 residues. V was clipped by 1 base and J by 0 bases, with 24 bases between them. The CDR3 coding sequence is TGTGCCAGCAGCGTATCGAGCGGGTACCGGGACTTCAAGAGCACAGATACGCAGTATTTT. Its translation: CASSVSSGYRDFKSTDTQYF.

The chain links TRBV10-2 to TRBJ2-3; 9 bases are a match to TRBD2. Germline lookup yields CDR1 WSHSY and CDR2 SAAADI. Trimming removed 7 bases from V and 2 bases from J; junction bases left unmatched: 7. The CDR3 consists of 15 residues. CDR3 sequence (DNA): TGCGCCAGCACAAGCGGGGGGCCGGTCACAGATACGCAGTATTTT. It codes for CASTSGGPVTDTQYF.

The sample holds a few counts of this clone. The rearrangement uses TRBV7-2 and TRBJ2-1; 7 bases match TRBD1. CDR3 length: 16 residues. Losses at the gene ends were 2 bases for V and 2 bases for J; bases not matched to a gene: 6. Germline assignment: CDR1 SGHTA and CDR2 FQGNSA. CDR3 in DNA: TGTGCCAGCAGCTTAAATCTTGGACAGGCCTACAATGAGCAGTTCTTC. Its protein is CASSLNLGQAYNEQFF.